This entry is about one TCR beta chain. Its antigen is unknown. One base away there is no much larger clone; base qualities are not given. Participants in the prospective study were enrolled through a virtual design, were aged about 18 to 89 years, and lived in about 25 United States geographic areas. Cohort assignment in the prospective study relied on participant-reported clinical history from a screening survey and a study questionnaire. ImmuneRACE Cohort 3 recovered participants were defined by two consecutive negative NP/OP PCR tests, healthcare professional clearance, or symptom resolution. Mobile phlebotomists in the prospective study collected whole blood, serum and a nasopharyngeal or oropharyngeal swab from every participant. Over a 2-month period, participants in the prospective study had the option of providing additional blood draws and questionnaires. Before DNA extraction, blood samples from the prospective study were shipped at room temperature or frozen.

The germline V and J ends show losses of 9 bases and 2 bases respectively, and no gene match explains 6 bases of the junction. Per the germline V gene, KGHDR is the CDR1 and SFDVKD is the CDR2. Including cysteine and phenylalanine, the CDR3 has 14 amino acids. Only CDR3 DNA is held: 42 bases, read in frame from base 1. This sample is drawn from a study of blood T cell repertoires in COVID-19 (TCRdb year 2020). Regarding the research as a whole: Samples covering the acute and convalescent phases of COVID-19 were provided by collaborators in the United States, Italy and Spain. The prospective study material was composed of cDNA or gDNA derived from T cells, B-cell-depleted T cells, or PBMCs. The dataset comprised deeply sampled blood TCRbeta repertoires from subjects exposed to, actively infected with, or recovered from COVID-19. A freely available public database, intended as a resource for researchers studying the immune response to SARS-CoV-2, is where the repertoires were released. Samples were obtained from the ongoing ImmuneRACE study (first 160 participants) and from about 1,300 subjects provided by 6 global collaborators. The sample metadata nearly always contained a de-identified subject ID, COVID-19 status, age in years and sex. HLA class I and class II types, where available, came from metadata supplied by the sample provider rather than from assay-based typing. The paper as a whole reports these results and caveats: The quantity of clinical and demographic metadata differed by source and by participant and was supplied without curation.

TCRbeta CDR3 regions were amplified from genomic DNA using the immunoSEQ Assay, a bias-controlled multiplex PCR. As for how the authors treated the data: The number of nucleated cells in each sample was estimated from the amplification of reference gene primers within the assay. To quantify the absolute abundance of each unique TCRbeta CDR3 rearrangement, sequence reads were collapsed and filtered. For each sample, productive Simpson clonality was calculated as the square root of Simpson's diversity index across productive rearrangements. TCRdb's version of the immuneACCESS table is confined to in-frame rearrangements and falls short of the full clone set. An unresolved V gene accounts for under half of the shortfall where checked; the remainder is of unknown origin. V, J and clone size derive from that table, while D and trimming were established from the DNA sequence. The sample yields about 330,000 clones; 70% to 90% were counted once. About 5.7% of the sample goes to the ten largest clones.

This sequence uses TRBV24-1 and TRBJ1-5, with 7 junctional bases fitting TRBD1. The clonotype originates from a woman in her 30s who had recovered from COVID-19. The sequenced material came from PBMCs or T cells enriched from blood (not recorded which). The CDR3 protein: CATPSTGRNQPQHF. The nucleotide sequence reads TGTGCCACCCCATCGACAGGGCGCAATCAGCCCCAGCATTTT.